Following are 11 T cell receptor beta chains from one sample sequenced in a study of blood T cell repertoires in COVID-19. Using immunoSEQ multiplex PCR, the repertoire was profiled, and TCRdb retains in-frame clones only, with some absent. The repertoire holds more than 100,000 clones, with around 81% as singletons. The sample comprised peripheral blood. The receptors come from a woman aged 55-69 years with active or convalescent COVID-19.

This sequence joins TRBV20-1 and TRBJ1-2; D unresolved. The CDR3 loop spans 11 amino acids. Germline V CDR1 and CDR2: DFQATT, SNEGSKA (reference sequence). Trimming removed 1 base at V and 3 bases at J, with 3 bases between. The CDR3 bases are TGCAGTGCTAGAGTCGACTATGGCTACACCTTC. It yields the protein CSARVDYGYTF.

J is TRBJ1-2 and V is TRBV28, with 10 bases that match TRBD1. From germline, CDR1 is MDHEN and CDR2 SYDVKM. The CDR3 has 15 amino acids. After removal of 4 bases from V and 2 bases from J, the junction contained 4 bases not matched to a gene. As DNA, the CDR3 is TGTGCCAGCAGTTGGCAGGGACAGGGGAACTATGGCTACACCTTC. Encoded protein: CASSWQGQGNYGYTF.

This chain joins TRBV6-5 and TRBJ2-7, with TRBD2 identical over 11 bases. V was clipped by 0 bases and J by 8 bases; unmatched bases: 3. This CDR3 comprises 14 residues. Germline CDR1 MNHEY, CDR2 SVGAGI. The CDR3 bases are TGTGCCAGCAGTTACTCAGGACTAGCGGGCCAGCAGTACTTC. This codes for CASSYSGLAGQQYF.

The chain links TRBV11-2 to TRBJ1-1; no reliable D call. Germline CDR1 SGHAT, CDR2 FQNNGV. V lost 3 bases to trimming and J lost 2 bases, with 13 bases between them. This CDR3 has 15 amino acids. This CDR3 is CASSFMRLQNTEAFF. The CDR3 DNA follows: TGTGCCAGCAGCTTTATGAGGTTACAAAACACTGAAGCTTTCTTT.

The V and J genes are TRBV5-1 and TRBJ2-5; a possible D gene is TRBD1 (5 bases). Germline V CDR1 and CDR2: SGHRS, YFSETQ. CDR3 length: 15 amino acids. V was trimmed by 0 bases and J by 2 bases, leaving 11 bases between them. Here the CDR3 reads CASSLATALQETQYF. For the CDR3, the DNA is TGCGCCAGCAGCTTGGCGACAGCTCTACAAGAGACCCAGTACTTC.

As DNA, the CDR3 is TGTGCCAGCAGCCGGACAGTCGACGAGCAGTACTTC. This codes for CASSRTVDEQYF. The V call is TRBV7-2, the J call TRBJ2-7; a possible D gene is TRBD1 (6 bases). Germline V gene lookup returns CDR1 SGHTA and CDR2 FQGNSA. This CDR3 comprises 12 residues. Deletions cut 5 bases from V and 5 bases from J, with 10 bases between.

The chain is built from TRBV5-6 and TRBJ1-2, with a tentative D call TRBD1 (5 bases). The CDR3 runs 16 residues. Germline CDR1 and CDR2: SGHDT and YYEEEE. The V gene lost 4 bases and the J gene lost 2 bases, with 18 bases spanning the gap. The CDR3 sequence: CASSTPGGGPNYGYTF. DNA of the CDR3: TGTGCCAGCAGCACCCCCGGGGGAGGCCCCAACTATGGCTACACCTTC.

In DNA form, the CDR3 reads TGTGCCAGCAGCGGAGCGCCCGGGACATCCTATGGCTACACCTTC. Translated, it gives CASSGAPGTSYGYTF. The J gene is TRBJ1-2, the V gene TRBV9; maybe TRBD1 (6 bases). Trimming took off 3 bases at V and 4 bases at J, with 16 bases between the two ends. The CDR3 has 15 amino acids. CDR1 and CDR2 (germline): SGDLS, YYNGEE.

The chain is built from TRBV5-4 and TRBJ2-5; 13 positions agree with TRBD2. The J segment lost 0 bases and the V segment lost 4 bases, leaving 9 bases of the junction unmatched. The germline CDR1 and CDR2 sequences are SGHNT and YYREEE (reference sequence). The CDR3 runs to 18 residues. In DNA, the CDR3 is TGTGCCAGCAGCCTTGGACTAGCGGGAGCAGGGGACCAAGAGACCCAGTACTTC. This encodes CASSLGLAGAGDQETQYF. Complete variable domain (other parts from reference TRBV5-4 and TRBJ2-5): ETGVTQSPTHLIKTRGQQVTLRCSSQSGHNTVSWYQQALGQGPQFIFQYYREEENGRGNFPPRFSGLQFPNYSSELNVNALELDDSALYLCASSLGLAGAGDQETQYFGPGTRLLVL.

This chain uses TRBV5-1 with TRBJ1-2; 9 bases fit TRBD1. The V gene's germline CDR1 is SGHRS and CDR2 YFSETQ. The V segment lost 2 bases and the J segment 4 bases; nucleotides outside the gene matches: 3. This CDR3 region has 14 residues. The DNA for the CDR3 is TGCGCCAGCAGCTTCGGGACAGGGATCTATGGCTACACCTTC. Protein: CASSFGTGIYGYTF.

CDR3 bases: TGTGCCAGCAGCGAAACGTGGGGCAGTGAAGCTTTCTTT. Its translation: CASSETWGSEAFF. The chain uses TRBV7-3 and TRBJ1-1, with TRBD1 as a possible D gene (5 bases). CDR1 is SGHTA, CDR2 FQGTGA, per germline. With 5 bases removed from V and 7 bases from J, the gap between germline ends came to 14 bases. This CDR3 spans 13 amino acids.